This T cell receptor beta chain emerged from a study of cytomegalovirus exposure and HLA in healthy donors. Study-level points and caveats: It was around 160 TCR beta chains that were listed as cytomegalovirus-associated. Later analysis identified a missense DCLRE1C variant that was linked to TCR beta V- and J-gene trimming. The majority of TCR sequences were rare, yet some public TCRs appeared in many donors.

About this clone: The antigen is unknown.

This PCR relied on a set of 60 Vbeta primers and 13 Jbeta primers. Per the original data handling: In a later analysis, the count reached about 75 million unique TCR beta chains, with about 9.9 million shared. Repertoires were generated with immunoSEQ multiplex PCR, while TCRdb's copy carries only in-frame clones and drops some. That table is the source of V, J and clone size, and D and trimming were worked out from the DNA. The table includes 150,000 to 200,000 clones, around 76% detected once. V dropped 3 bases and J dropped 2 bases, with 7 bases sitting between them. The germline CDR1 and CDR2 sequences are MNHNS and SASEGT. The CDR3 covers 14 residues.

The origin of this receptor is a woman aged 40 to 50 in good health and CMV-seronegative. The specimen sequenced was PBMCs. The V call is TRBV6-1, the J call TRBJ2-2, with D possibly matching TRBD2 (5 bases). For the CDR3, the DNA is TGTGCCAGCAGTGACGGACTTAACACCGGGGAGCTGTTTTTT. Its protein is CASSDGLNTGELFF.